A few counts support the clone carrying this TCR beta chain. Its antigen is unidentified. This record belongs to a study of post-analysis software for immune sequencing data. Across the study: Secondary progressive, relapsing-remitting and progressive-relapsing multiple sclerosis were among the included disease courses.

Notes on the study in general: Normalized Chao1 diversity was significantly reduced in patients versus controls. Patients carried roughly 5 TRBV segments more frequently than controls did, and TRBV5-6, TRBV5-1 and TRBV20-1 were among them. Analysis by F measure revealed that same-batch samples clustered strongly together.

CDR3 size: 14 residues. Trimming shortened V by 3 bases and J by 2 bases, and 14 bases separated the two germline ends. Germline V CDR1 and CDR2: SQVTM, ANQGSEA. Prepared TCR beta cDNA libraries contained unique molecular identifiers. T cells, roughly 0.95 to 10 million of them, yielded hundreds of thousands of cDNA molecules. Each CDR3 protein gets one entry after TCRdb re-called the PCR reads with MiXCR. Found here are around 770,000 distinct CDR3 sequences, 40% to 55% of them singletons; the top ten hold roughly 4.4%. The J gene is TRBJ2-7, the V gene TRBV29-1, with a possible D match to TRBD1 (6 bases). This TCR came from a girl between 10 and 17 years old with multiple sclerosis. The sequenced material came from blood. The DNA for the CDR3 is TGCAGCGTTGAGAGGTCAGGGGAGACCTACGAGCAGTACTTC. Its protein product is CSVERSGETYEQYF.